This TCR beta chain was found in a study of metastatic and nonmetastatic thyroid tumors. Overall study context: Across peripheral blood and tumor or nodule tissue samples taken from malignant and benign thyroid patients, the repertoires were compared with one another.

Trimming removed 3 bases at V and 3 bases at J, with 14 bases between. The CDR3 length is 16 residues. CDR1 is LNHNV and CDR2 is YYDKDF in the germline V gene (reference sequence). Using MiXCR, TCRdb re-called clones from the PCR reads. The top ten clones hold 10% to 15% of a sample with 10,000 to 15,000 clones, 28% of them seen once. Patients had received no treatment of any kind before thyroid surgery. The table lists this clone with many counts. Material for sequencing was tumor tissue. This chain connects TRBV15 to TRBJ2-2; perhaps TRBD1 as D (7 bases). This clonotype was sampled from a female donor with papillary thyroid cancer or a benign thyroid nodule (not recorded which). Some clones in this sample may be carry-over from other donors' samples. This CDR3 reads CATSSYQGEDTGELFF. The CDR3 bases are TGTGCCACCAGCAGTTACCAGGGGGAGGACACCGGGGAGCTGTTTTTT.